Following are 28 T cell receptor beta chains from one sample sequenced in a study of patients and donors after allogeneic stem cell transplantation (TCRdb year 2020). Libraries were prepared through RT-PCR. The sequencing machine was a NextSeq 550. The public sequencing data were trimmed at Q25 with fastp and processed into clonotypes with MiXCR by TCRdb, which kept only in-frame beta chains. Duplicate CDR3 protein sequences are folded into a single record with the most common DNA and genes. This sample gives some 92,000 distinct CDR3 sequences in total; around 46% of them show up just once. 61% of the sample goes to the ten largest clones. The specimen was blood, either unsorted or a sorted T cell fraction (not recorded which). The receptor set was obtained from a human donor who was either an allogeneic HSCT recipient or a stem cell or donor lymphocyte infusion donor (not recorded which). It is not recorded whose cells these are; they may come from a transplant donor.

The genes are TRBV20-1 and TRBJ2-3; D possibly corresponds to TRBD2 (5 bases). The CDR3 spans 14 residues. V lost 3 bases and J 0 bases, leaving 10 bases between the germline ends. The V gene's germline CDR1 is DFQATT and CDR2 SNEGSKA (reference sequence). The CDR3 is CSASPGTSTDTQYF. The CDR3 DNA sequence: TGCAGTGCTAGTCCGGGAACTAGCACAGATACGCAGTATTTT.

The V call is TRBV5-1, the J call TRBJ1-2, with D unclear. In germline, CDR1 is SGHRS, CDR2 YFSETQ. CDR3 length equals 12 residues. Between the trimmed V and J ends, which lost 5 bases and 5 bases, there was a span of 10 bases. The CDR3 is CASRPDGYGYTF. CDR3 sequence (DNA): TGCGCCAGCAGACCTGACGGATATGGCTACACCTTC.

This chain connects TRBV27 to TRBJ1-5; D is unclear. Between the trimmed V and J ends, which lost 2 bases and 3 bases, there was a span of 5 bases. The CDR3 has 13 residues. The germline V gene encodes CDR1 MNHEY and CDR2 SMNVEV (reference sequence). The DNA of the CDR3 is TGTGCCAGCAGTTTAACAGACAATCAGCCCCAGCATTTT. It codes for CASSLTDNQPQHF.

In its sample, this clonotype was seen a few times. The gene calls are TRBV29-1 and TRBJ1-2; the D is unclear. The CDR3 sequence is 14 residues long. The V end lost 5 bases, the J end lost 2 bases, and 15 bases lay between the germline ends. Per germline, CDR1 SQVTM and CDR2 ANQGSEA. CDR3 protein: CSVQEAEKNYGYTF. In DNA, the CDR3 is TGCAGCGTTCAGGAGGCGGAGAAAAACTATGGCTACACCTTC.

The chain recombines TRBV7-9 with TRBJ1-1; 7 bases fit TRBD1. The V and J ends lost 8 bases and 1 base, in that order; junction bases with no gene match: 4. Germline V gene data show CDR1 as SEHNR and CDR2 as FQNEAQ (reference sequence). The CDR3 loop spans 13 amino acids. This CDR3 is CASGGTENTEAFF. The CDR3 DNA reads TGTGCCAGCGGGGGGACAGAGAACACTGAAGCTTTCTTT.

The genes are TRBV14 and TRBJ1-6; 10 bases align to TRBD1. The CDR3 is made up of 16 amino acids. The germline CDR1 and CDR2 sequences are SGHDN and FVKESK. The ends lost 4 bases at V and 6 bases at J; junction bases unmatched: 6. The CDR3 region has the DNA TGTGCCAGCAGCCCGGGACAGGGGTATTTTAATTCACCCCTCCACTTT. This gives the protein CASSPGQGYFNSPLHF.

This clonotype was observed at least ten times. The germline gene is not matched at one end of the junction; a read error may be the cause. The CDR3 DNA follows: TGTGCCAGCAGTCCTACAGGCAACACTGAAGCTTTCTTT. Amino acid sequence: CASSPTGNTEAFF. The chain recombines TRBV5-1 with TRBJ1-1; TRBD1 might be the D (5 bases). Germline V gene data show CDR1 as SGHRS and CDR2 as YFSETQ. The length of the CDR3 is 13 residues.

The chain joins TRBV5-1 to TRBJ2-5; D may be TRBD1 (6 bases). The V end lost 4 bases, the J end lost 5 bases, and 18 bases lay between the germline ends. The CDR3 runs 15 residues. CDR1 is SGHRS and CDR2 is YFSETQ in the germline V gene. Written as DNA, the CDR3 is TGCGCCAGCAGCCCGACCAGGAACAGGGAGGAGACCCAGTACTTC. This encodes CASSPTRNREETQYF.

This clonotype was counted at least ten times. This chain uses TRBV7-2 with TRBJ1-1, with D hard to call. This CDR3 is 13 amino acids long. Germline CDR1 is SGHTA and CDR2 is FQGNSA. V dropped 5 bases and J dropped 2 bases, with 9 bases sitting between them. The CDR3 loop is CASSLTVNTEAFF. CDR3 DNA sequence: TGTGCCAGCAGCCTGACTGTTAACACTGAAGCTTTCTTT.

This clonotype has just a few counts. This chain connects TRBV15 to TRBJ1-1; unclear D gene. Germline V gene lookup returns CDR1 LNHNV and CDR2 YYDKDF (reference sequence). With 2 bases removed from V and 2 bases from J, the gap between germline ends came to 0 bases. This CDR3 comprises 11 residues. DNA of the CDR3: TGTGCCACCAGCAGAAACACTGAAGCTTTCTTT. The encoded protein is CATSRNTEAFF.

The V and J genes are TRBV4-2 and TRBJ2-7; no definite D call. Germline CDR1 is LGHNA and CDR2 is YNFKEQ. This CDR3 region has 15 residues. With 1 base removed from V and 2 bases from J, the gap between germline ends came to 12 bases. The CDR3 protein is CASSQGKDSTYEQYF. As DNA, the CDR3 is TGTGCCAGCAGCCAAGGAAAAGACTCGACCTACGAGCAGTACTTC.

The chain links TRBV5-1 to TRBJ1-2; possible D gene TRBD1, 5 bases. The CDR3 consists of 19 residues. Trimming pared 4 bases from V and 2 bases from J, leaving 27 bases between. Germline values: CDR1 SGHRS, CDR2 YFSETQ. The CDR3 DNA sequence: TGCGCCAGCAGCAAGCGGATGACCTGGACATTCCCTTCCAACTATGGCTACACCTTC. Translating it yields CASSKRMTWTFPSNYGYTF.

Many counts were recorded for this clonotype. Here the CDR3 reads CASSQIPGQGKGYTF. CDR3 bases: TGCGCCAGCAGCCAAATTCCCGGACAGGGAAAAGGCTACACCTTC. This chain connects TRBV5-1 to TRBJ1-2; TRBD1 matches 8 bases. From germline, CDR1 is SGHRS and CDR2 YFSETQ. This CDR3 comprises 15 residues. V lost 4 bases to trimming and J lost 8 bases; unmatched junction nucleotides: 13.

V is TRBV9 and J is TRBJ2-7; D may correspond to TRBD1 or TRBD2 (5 bases each). The CDR3 contains 15 residues. V lost 3 bases and J lost 0, with 13 bases in between. From germline, CDR1 is SGDLS and CDR2 YYNGEE. The CDR3 DNA reads TGTGCCAGCAGCGCCCGGGACGTCGGCTCCTACGAGCAGTACTTC. This translates into CASSARDVGSYEQYF.

The rearrangement links TRBV28 to TRBJ2-1; TRBD2 is a possible D gene (6 bases). This CDR3 is built from 15 residues. V was clipped by 5 bases and J by 3 bases, with 14 bases between them. The germline V gene encodes CDR1 MDHEN and CDR2 SYDVKM. The CDR3 sequence is CASSARQRVYNEQFF. The CDR3 region has the DNA TGTGCCAGCAGTGCCCGGCAGCGGGTCTACAATGAGCAGTTCTTC. Using reference TRBV28 and TRBJ2-1 for the parts outside the CDR3, the full variable domain is DVKVTQSSRYLVKRTGEKVFLECVQDMDHENMFWYRQDPGLGLRLIYFSYDVKMKEKGDIPEGYSVSREKKERFSLILESASTNQTSMYLCASSARQRVYNEQFFGPGTRLTVL.

The genes are TRBV12-3 or TRBV12-4 and TRBJ1-3; D is uncertain. The CDR3 runs to 14 residues. Trimming pared 2 bases from V and 6 bases from J, leaving 11 bases between. CDR3 loop: CASSLRHGVNTIYF. CDR3 nucleotide sequence: TGTGCCAGCAGTTTAAGACACGGTGTAAACACCATATATTTT.

J is TRBJ1-5 and V is TRBV12-3 or TRBV12-4, with 7 bases lining up with TRBD1. The CDR3 contains 16 residues. V shed 5 bases and J 0 bases; nucleotides not matched to a gene: 7. As DNA, the CDR3 is TGTGCCAGCAGTCCAGGGGGACAGAGTAGCAATCAGCCCCAGCATTTT. Translation gives CASSPGGQSSNQPQHF.

This clonotype occurred a few times. The chain carries TRBV12-3 or TRBV12-4 and TRBJ1-4; tentatively, D is TRBD1 (5 bases). The CDR3 has 14 residues. V was cut by 3 bases and J by 4 bases, with 9 bases left in between. CDR3 DNA sequence: TGTGCCAGCAGTTTGATGGGGCTTAATGAAAAACTGTTTTTT. It is translated as CASSLMGLNEKLFF.

This clonotype was counted a few times. The chain has TRBV5-1 and TRBJ1-5; D unclear. Germline CDR1 SGHRS, CDR2 YFSETQ. The CDR3 length is 13 residues. Trimming stripped 0 bases from V and 9 bases from J, with 10 bases between. The CDR3, as DNA: TGCGCCAGCAGCTTGGAGGGCGGTCGGCCCCAGCATTTT. Translated: CASSLEGGRPQHF.

This clonotype has more than one count but fewer than ten. The J gene is TRBJ1-1, the V gene TRBV4-1; 7 bases are shared with TRBD1. The CDR3 consists of 15 residues. J lost 11 bases, V lost 4 bases, and 16 bases had no gene match. Germline lookup yields CDR1 MGHRA and CDR2 YSYEKL. This chain's CDR3 is CASSPTRQGRGKAFF. The CDR3 DNA is TGCGCCAGCAGCCCTACTCGACAGGGAAGGGGTAAGGCTTTCTTT.

The chain employs TRBV6-2 or TRBV6-3 and TRBJ1-5; D gene uncertain. V dropped 6 bases and J dropped 7 bases, with 10 bases sitting between them. The CDR3 loop spans 12 amino acids. The germline V gene has CDR1 MNHEY and CDR2 SVGEGT. In DNA, the CDR3 is TGTGCCAGCAGCTCCTTAAGGCAGCCCCAGCATTTT. This sequence encodes CASSSLRQPQHF.

This chain connects TRBV28 to TRBJ1-4; D call uncertain. The CDR3 consists of 15 residues. V lost 3 bases to trimming and J lost 0 bases, with 8 bases between them. Germline CDR1 is MDHEN and CDR2 is SYDVKM. The CDR3 here is CASSFGGATNEKLFF. CDR3 nucleotides: TGTGCCAGCAGTTTCGGCGGAGCAACTAATGAAAAACTGTTTTTT. The full variable domain, with the rest looked up from reference TRBV28 and TRBJ1-4, is DVKVTQSSRYLVKRTGEKVFLECVQDMDHENMFWYRQDPGLGLRLIYFSYDVKMKEKGDIPEGYSVSREKKERFSLILESASTNQTSMYLCASSFGGATNEKLFFGSGTQLSVL.

V and J are TRBV12-3 or TRBV12-4 and TRBJ2-5; 10 positions agree with TRBD2. The length of the CDR3 is 15 residues. The V gene end was trimmed by 3 bases and the J gene end by 2 bases; junction bases not matched to a gene: 3. Written as DNA, the CDR3 is TGTGCCAGCAGTTTCCGGACTAGCGGACAAGAGACCCAGTACTTC. Its protein product is CASSFRTSGQETQYF.

In this sample, this clonotype turned up a few times. V gene TRBV20-1 combines with J gene TRBJ1-1, with D unclear. Germline CDR1 is DFQATT and CDR2 is SNEGSKA (reference sequence). The CDR3 has 15 amino acids. V was clipped by 0 bases and J by 0 bases, with 11 bases between them. This CDR3 reads CSAREGGRMNTEAFF. The DNA of the CDR3 is TGCAGTGCTAGAGAGGGTGGACGGATGAACACTGAAGCTTTCTTT.

V and J are TRBV20-1 and TRBJ1-4, with D possibly TRBD1 on 5 matching bases. V lost 3 bases to trimming and J lost 6 bases, with 11 bases between them. CDR1 and CDR2 (germline): DFQATT, SNEGSKA (reference sequence). CDR3 size: 13 residues. The chain's CDR3 is CSARGGADEKLFF. Written as DNA, the CDR3 is TGCAGTGCTAGGGGGGGTGCGGATGAAAAACTGTTTTTT.

This chain joins TRBV28 and TRBJ1-5; 7 positions match TRBD1. V trimming: 3 bases; J trimming: 0 bases; junction bases outside the gene matches: 5. CDR1 and CDR2 (germline): MDHEN, SYDVKM. This CDR3 contains 16 residues. The CDR3 DNA follows: TGTGCCAGCAGTTTTCGGACAGGCAATAGCAATCAGCCCCAGCATTTT. Its protein product is CASSFRTGNSNQPQHF.

This clonotype has just a few counts. The V and J genes are TRBV4-3 and TRBJ1-1; D ambiguous. Germline V lookup: CDR1 LGHNA, CDR2 YSLEER. The CDR3 has 15 amino acids. V was cut by 3 bases and J by 1 base, with 12 bases left in between. The CDR3 nucleotides are TGCGCCAGCAGCCAGTGGGCAGATCAGAACACTGAAGCTTTCTTT. It codes for CASSQWADQNTEAFF.

This clonotype was counted only a few times. This chain links TRBV7-9 with TRBJ1-2; the D is unclear. CDR1 and CDR2 (germline): SEHNR, FQNEAQ (reference sequence). V dropped 5 bases and J dropped 4 bases, with 14 bases sitting between them. This CDR3 spans 14 amino acids. CDR3 protein: CASSGEFLSYGYTF. The CDR3 DNA reads TGTGCCAGCAGCGGAGAGTTCCTATCCTATGGCTACACCTTC.